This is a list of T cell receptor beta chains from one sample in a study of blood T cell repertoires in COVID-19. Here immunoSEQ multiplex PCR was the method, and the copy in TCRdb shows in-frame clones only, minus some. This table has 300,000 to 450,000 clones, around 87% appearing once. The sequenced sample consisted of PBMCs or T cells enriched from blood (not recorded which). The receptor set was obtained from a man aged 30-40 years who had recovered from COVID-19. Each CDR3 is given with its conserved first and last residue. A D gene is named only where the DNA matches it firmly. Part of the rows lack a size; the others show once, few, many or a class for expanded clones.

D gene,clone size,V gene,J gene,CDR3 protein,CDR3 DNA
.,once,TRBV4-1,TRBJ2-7,CASSQKGAALEQYF,TGCGCCAGCAGCCAAAAAGGGGCTGCGCTGGAGCAGTACTTC
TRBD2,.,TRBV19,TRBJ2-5,CASSKRGGRVETQYF,TGTGCCAGTAGTAAACGGGGGGGCCGAGTAGAGACCCAGTACTTC
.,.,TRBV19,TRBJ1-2,CATGWTYQGNNYGYTF,TGTGCCACCGGTTGGACCTACCAGGGGAATAACTATGGCTACACCTTC
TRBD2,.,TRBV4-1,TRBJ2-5,CASSQDTSGGAGTQYF,TGCGCCAGCAGCCAAGACACTAGCGGGGGGGCGGGGACCCAGTACTTC
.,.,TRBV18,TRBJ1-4,CASSYLLTGEKLFF,TGTGCCAGCTCGTACCTGTTAACAGGGGAAAAACTGTTTTTT
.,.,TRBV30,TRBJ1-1,CAWSSRLGGRITEAFF,TGTGCCTGGAGTTCCCGGTTGGGGGGGCGGATCACTGAAGCTTTCTTT
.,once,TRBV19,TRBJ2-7,CARAMEGRNYEQYF,TGTGCCAGAGCTATGGAGGGACGGAACTACGAGCAGTACTTC
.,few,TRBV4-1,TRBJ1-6,CASSQDYSGTNNSPLHF,TGCGCCAGCAGCCAAGATTACTCCGGGACTAATAATTCACCCCTCCACTTT
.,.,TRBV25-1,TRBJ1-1,CASSLGVGTEAFF,TGTGCCAGCAGTTTAGGGGTGGGCACTGAAGCTTTCTTT
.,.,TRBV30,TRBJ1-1,CACLPWTDLTEAFF,TGTGCCTGTCTACCCTGGACTGACCTCACTGAAGCTTTCTTT
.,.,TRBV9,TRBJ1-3,CASSVGTSLGRNTIYF,TGTGCCAGCAGCGTAGGGACATCGCTCGGAAGAAACACCATATATTTT
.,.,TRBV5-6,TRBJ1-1,CASSLRGSSEAFF,TGTGCCAGCAGCTTGAGAGGGTCTAGTGAAGCTTTCTTT
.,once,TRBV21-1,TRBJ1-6,CASSKWAQGYNSPLHF,TGTGCCAGCAGCAAATGGGCACAGGGGTATAATTCACCCCTCCACTTT
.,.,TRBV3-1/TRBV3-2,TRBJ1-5,CASSPGAARNQPQHF,TGTGCCAGCAGCCCAGGGGCAGCCCGCAATCAGCCCCAGCATTTT
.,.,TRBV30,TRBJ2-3,CAWSVEVSATDTQYF,TGTGCCTGGAGTGTTGAGGTCTCGGCCACAGATACGCAGTATTTT
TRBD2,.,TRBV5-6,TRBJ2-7,CASRASGDTYEQYF,TGTGCCAGCAGGGCTAGCGGGGACACCTACGAGCAGTACTTC
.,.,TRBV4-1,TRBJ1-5,CASSQGVSTGYSNQPQHF,TGCGCCAGCAGCCAGGGGGTTAGTACAGGGTATAGCAATCAGCCCCAGCATTTT